The clone carrying this T cell receptor beta chain was found many times. Antigen specificity is unknown. This CDR3 is 12 amino acids long. Germline lookup yields CDR1 MGHRA and CDR2 YSYEKL. With 1 base removed from V and 5 bases from J, the gap between germline ends came to 5 bases. The time point denotes: longitudinal time-point 1 (baseline). Unsorted libraries were generated from 2 million PBMCs held at -80 degrees C. These data are taken from a study of neurological immune-mediated disorders. General study points: HTLV-1-associated myelopathy led in TCR clonal expansion, while multiple sclerosis ranked lowest, below healthy controls.

A 10-nucleotide random UMI tagged transcripts in template-switch 5'RACE cDNA synthesis. TCRdb re-derived calls from the 5' RACE reads in MiXCR, one entry per CDR3 protein. The sample holds 71,000 or so distinct CDR3 sequences, approximately 14% seen once. The material sequenced was PBMCs. The chain uses TRBV4-1 and TRBJ1-2; D remains unclear. This TCR was recovered from a female donor with HTLV-1-associated myelopathy (HAM/TSP). CDR3 in amino acids: CASSQVTYGYTF. In nucleotides, the CDR3 is TGCGCCAGCAGCCAAGTCACTTATGGCTACACCTTC.